Below are 9 T cell receptor beta chains sequenced from a single sample in a study of CD8 T cells in ankylosing spondylitis. TCRdb reprocessed the 5' RACE reads with MiXCR, giving one entry per CDR3 protein. Among a few hundred thousand distinct CDR3 sequences listed, less than 25% were seen once. The sample was blood, either unsorted or a sorted T cell fraction (not recorded which). The receptors were sampled from a female donor with ankylosing spondylitis or in good health (not recorded which).

This clonotype appeared a few times. The chain couples TRBV27 to TRBJ2-1; D is unresolved. The germline V gene has CDR1 MNHEY and CDR2 SMNVEV (reference sequence). V was shortened by 3 bases and J by 6 bases, with 12 bases between the two germline ends. The CDR3 runs 14 residues. The CDR3: CASSLDLILNEQFF. The CDR3 nucleotides are TGTGCCAGCAGTTTGGATCTAATACTCAATGAGCAGTTCTTC.

As to this clonotype: At one of its ends the junction is not consistent with the germline gene, which may arise from a read error. This chain connects TRBV10-3 to TRBJ1-1; unclear D gene. CDR3 length equals 12 residues. Per germline, CDR1 ENHRY and CDR2 SYGVKD. CDR3 protein: CAISDNNSLTVF. CDR3 nucleotide sequence: TGTGCCATCAGTGACAATAACAGCCTCACAGTCTTT.

This chain connects TRBV6-1 to TRBJ2-7, with TRBD1 matching 8 bases. V lost 4 bases, J lost 3 bases, and 5 bases stayed unmatched. In germline, CDR1 is MNHNS, CDR2 SASEGT. The CDR3 covers 14 residues. CDR3: CASSGTGRYYEQYF. DNA of the CDR3: TGTGCCAGCAGTGGGACAGGGAGATACTACGAGCAGTACTTC.

This sequence joins TRBV12-5 and TRBJ1-2; D is perhaps TRBD1 (5 bases). CDR1 is LGHNT and CDR2 is FRNRAP in the germline V gene. With 1 base removed from V and 7 bases from J, the gap between germline ends came to 10 bases. The length of the CDR3 is 13 residues. CDR3 nucleotide sequence: TGTGCTAGTGGTTTGGGTCAGGGTGGTGGCTACACCTTC. Its protein is CASGLGQGGGYTF. The full variable domain, rest sourced from reference TRBV12-5 and TRBJ1-2, is DARVTQTPRHKVTEMGQEVTMRCQPILGHNTVFWYRQTMMQGLELLAYFRNRAPLDDSGMPKDRFSAEMPDATLATLKIQPSEPRDSAVYFCASGLGQGGGYTFGSGTRLTVV.

The CDR3 reads CASSWGSGHTDTQYF. DNA of the CDR3: TGTGCCAGCAGTTGGGGTAGCGGACACACAGATACGCAGTATTTT. V gene TRBV7-2 combines with J gene TRBJ2-3, with D maybe TRBD2 (6 bases). The CDR3 contains 15 residues. Trimming removed 6 bases at V and 2 bases at J, with 15 bases between. In germline, CDR1 is SGHTA, CDR2 FQGNSA.

This clonotype has a handful of counts. CDR3 region: CASMPGGGNQPQHF. As DNA, the CDR3 is TGTGCCAGCATGCCGGGTGGTGGCAATCAGCCCCAGCATTTT. V and J are TRBV6-6 and TRBJ1-5; D remains unclear. CDR3 length equals 14 residues. Germline loops: CDR1 MNHNY, CDR2 SVGAGI (reference sequence). Between the trimmed V and J ends, which lost 7 bases and 2 bases, there was a span of 12 bases.

This clonotype was observed a few times. The chain recombines TRBV6-2 or TRBV6-3 with TRBJ2-3, with D unresolved. The CDR3 has 15 amino acids. Trimming pared 6 bases from V and 6 bases from J, leaving 19 bases between. The germline V gene encodes CDR1 MNHEY and CDR2 SVGEGT. The CDR3 spells CASSNRRLSGDTQYF. DNA for the CDR3: TGTGCCAGCAGCAACCGACGGCTATCCGGGGATACGCAGTATTTT.

V is TRBV12-3 or TRBV12-4 and J is TRBJ1-3, with D maybe TRBD1 (5 bases). The CDR3 has 14 residues. The germline V and J ends were trimmed by 3 bases and 2 bases, with 8 bases remaining between them. The CDR3 sequence: CASSFGGAGNTIYF. The CDR3 nucleotides are TGTGCCAGCAGTTTCGGGGGGGCTGGAAACACCATATATTTT.

This rearrangement joins TRBV29-1 to TRBJ2-3; a weak D match, TRBD2 (7 bases). V lost 1 base and J 9 bases, leaving 17 bases between the germline ends. This CDR3 contains 14 residues. Per germline, CDR1 SQVTM and CDR2 ANQGSEA. This CDR3 is CSVEGEGGAGTQYF. CDR3 coding DNA: TGCAGCGTTGAAGGCGAGGGGGGGGCAGGGACGCAGTATTTT.